A selection of T cell receptor beta chains follows, all from one sample in a study of OX40 agonist ivuxolimab in advanced cancers. Repertoires were generated with immunoSEQ multiplex PCR, while TCRdb's copy carries only in-frame clones and drops some. The table includes roughly 73,000 clones, around 90% detected once. The sample was CD4+ or CD8+ T cells sorted from blood, taken in a trial of the OX40 agonist ivuxolimab. Every receptor here comes from an adult with an advanced solid tumor such as melanoma, head and neck, liver or kidney cancer. Both conserved end residues are part of each CDR3. Each record gives: V gene, J gene, D gene, clone size, CDR3 protein, CDR3 DNA. The D gene is left open where the match is weak. Some rows have no size entry. The others give once, few or many, or a class for an expanded clone.

V: TRBV5-1; J: TRBJ2-1; D: TRBD2; size: -; CDR3: CASSLQIQRGGEQFF; DNA: TGCGCCAGCAGCTTGCAGATCCAGCGGGGGGGTGAGCAGTTCTTC
V: TRBV4-3; J: TRBJ1-5; D: -; size: -; CDR3: CASSQDHRTDYSNQPQHF; DNA: TGCGCCAGCAGCCAGGACCATCGGACAGACTATAGCAATCAGCCCCAGCATTTT
V: TRBV14; J: TRBJ2-2; D: -; size: -; CDR3: CASSQWMGTGELFF; DNA: TGTGCCAGCAGCCAATGGATGGGGACCGGGGAGCTGTTTTTT
V: TRBV4-3; J: TRBJ1-4; D: TRBD1; size: -; CDR3: CASRGQGPNEKLFF; DNA: TGCGCCAGCAGGGGACAGGGACCTAATGAAAAACTGTTTTTT
V: TRBV6-6; J: TRBJ2-1; D: -; size: -; CDR3: CASSFQGKLMNEQFF; DNA: TGTGCCAGCAGTTTTCAGGGTAAACTCATGAATGAGCAGTTCTTC
V: TRBV21-1; J: TRBJ2-7; D: -; size: -; CDR3: CASSKRGPLGAPGWYEQYF; DNA: TGTGCCAGCAGCAAACGTGGGCCTTTGGGCGCCCCGGGATGGTACGAGCAGTACTTC
V: TRBV6-5; J: TRBJ1-1; D: -; size: once; CDR3: CASRTGPVVTEAFF; DNA: TGTGCCAGCAGAACCGGACCCGTTGTAACTGAAGCTTTCTTT
V: TRBV2; J: TRBJ2-7; D: -; size: -; CDR3: CAGRRGANYEQYF; DNA: TGTGCCGGGAGACGGGGCGCCAACTACGAGCAGTACTTC
V: TRBV7-2; J: TRBJ1-1; D: -; size: -; CDR3: CASSLVIPGGGTEAFF; DNA: TGTGCCAGCAGCTTAGTTATCCCGGGAGGGGGGACTGAAGCTTTCTTT
V: TRBV7-2; J: TRBJ1-5; D: -; size: -; CDR3: CASSLDGGSNQPQHF; DNA: TGTGCCAGCAGCTTAGACGGGGGAAGCAATCAGCCCCAGCATTTT
V: TRBV4-1; J: TRBJ1-2; D: -; size: -; CDR3: CASSQAGDSNYGYTF; DNA: TGCGCCAGCAGCCAAGCCGGAGACAGCAACTATGGCTACACCTTC
V: TRBV11-1; J: TRBJ2-7; D: -; size: -; CDR3: CASSLSRTLYEQYF; DNA: TGTGCCAGCAGCTTATCGAGGACACTCTACGAGCAGTACTTC
V: TRBV7-8; J: TRBJ2-7; D: TRBD1; size: -; CDR3: CASSPEVGTGVYEQYF; DNA: TGTGCCAGCAGTCCCGAGGTCGGGACAGGGGTCTACGAGCAGTACTTC
V: TRBV4-1; J: TRBJ2-2; D: -; size: -; CDR3: CASSLSRTADTGELFF; DNA: TGCGCCAGCAGCCTAAGTAGGACAGCTGACACCGGGGAGCTGTTTTTT
V: TRBV6-5; J: TRBJ2-6; D: -; size: -; CDR3: CASRSGGSGANVLTF; DNA: TGTGCCAGCAGGTCTGGTGGCTCTGGGGCCAACGTCCTGACTTTC
V: TRBV18; J: TRBJ2-3; D: -; size: -; CDR3: CASSPSGMGGSDTQYF; DNA: TGTGCCAGCTCACCGTCTGGCATGGGGGGTTCAGATACGCAGTATTTT
V: TRBV28; J: TRBJ2-5; D: -; size: -; CDR3: CASSGLSGYQETQYF; DNA: TGTGCCAGCAGTGGCCTGTCGGGATATCAAGAGACCCAGTACTTC
V: TRBV11-2; J: TRBJ2-1; D: TRBD2; size: -; CDR3: CAGGGLAGGAYNEQFF; DNA: TGTGCCGGCGGGGGACTAGCGGGAGGGGCTTACAATGAGCAGTTCTTC
V: TRBV4-1; J: TRBJ2-5; D: -; size: -; CDR3: CASSQVLVVETQYF; DNA: TGCGCCAGCAGCCAAGTTCTGGTTGTAGAGACCCAGTACTTC
V: TRBV15; J: TRBJ2-5; D: -; size: -; CDR3: CATSRSLLYQETQYF; DNA: TGTGCCACCAGCAGGTCCCTCCTGTACCAAGAGACCCAGTACTTC
V: TRBV27; J: TRBJ2-1; D: -; size: -; CDR3: CASESGGRKQFF; DNA: TGTGCCAGCGAAAGCGGTGGGCGGAAGCAGTTCTTC
V: TRBV6-1; J: TRBJ2-7; D: TRBD1; size: -; CDR3: CAIDRDPYEQYF; DNA: TGTGCCATCGACAGGGATCCCTACGAGCAGTACTTC
V: TRBV9; J: TRBJ2-1; D: TRBD2; size: -; CDR3: CASSVGGRGDEQFF; DNA: TGTGCCAGCAGCGTAGGCGGGAGAGGCGATGAGCAGTTCTTC
V: TRBV6-5; J: TRBJ2-1; D: -; size: once; CDR3: CASRTQSPSYNEQFF; DNA: TGTGCCAGCAGAACACAGTCACCCTCCTACAATGAGCAGTTCTTC
V: TRBV14; J: TRBJ2-7; D: TRBD2; size: -; CDR3: CASSQAGLAREQYF; DNA: TGTGCCAGCAGCCAGGCGGGACTAGCGAGGGAGCAGTACTTC
V: TRBV6-1; J: TRBJ1-2; D: TRBD1; size: -; CDR3: CASSEGGGEGYTF; DNA: TGTGCCAGCAGTGAAGGAGGGGGCGAGGGCTACACCTTC
V: TRBV2; J: TRBJ2-2; D: TRBD1; size: once; CDR3: CASSPGQANTGELFF; DNA: TGTGCCAGCAGTCCGGGACAGGCGAACACCGGGGAGCTGTTTTTT
V: TRBV30; J: TRBJ1-5; D: -; size: -; CDR3: CAWTSYSNQPQHF; DNA: TGTGCCTGGACAAGTTATAGCAATCAGCCCCAGCATTTT
V: TRBV11-1; J: TRBJ2-7; D: -; size: -; CDR3: CASSPLQGGEQYF; DNA: TGTGCCAGCAGCCCTCTACAGGGAGGCGAGCAGTACTTC
V: TRBV28; J: TRBJ1-6; D: -; size: -; CDR3: CASSSGTANSPLHF; DNA: TGTGCCAGCAGTTCCGGGACGGCAAATTCACCCCTCCACTTT
V: TRBV2; J: TRBJ2-1; D: TRBD2; size: -; CDR3: CASRPGRSSYNEQFF; DNA: TGTGCCAGCAGACCCGGGAGGAGCTCCTACAATGAGCAGTTCTTC
V: TRBV6-4; J: TRBJ2-1; D: -; size: -; CDR3: CASYEKGQFF; DNA: TGTGCCAGCTATGAAAAGGGGCAGTTCTTC
V: TRBV9; J: TRBJ1-2; D: -; size: -; CDR3: CASSVGTNYGYTF; DNA: TGTGCCAGCAGCGTGGGCACAAACTATGGCTACACCTTC
V: TRBV5-4; J: TRBJ2-3; D: -; size: -; CDR3: CASSLRTTRTDTQYF; DNA: TGTGCCAGCAGCTTACGTACAACTCGTACAGATACGCAGTATTTT
V: TRBV4-3; J: TRBJ1-2; D: -; size: once; CDR3: CASSQAAGARGVGYTF; DNA: TGCGCCAGCAGCCAAGCTGCCGGGGCTCGAGGAGTTGGCTACACCTTC
V: TRBV18; J: TRBJ1-2; D: TRBD1; size: -; CDR3: CASSPGQGSAGYTF; DNA: TGTGCCAGCTCGCCGGGACAGGGGTCGGCTGGCTACACCTTC
V: TRBV14; J: TRBJ2-4; D: TRBD2; size: few; CDR3: CASSLRLAGGTKNIQYF; DNA: TGTGCCAGCAGCCTTAGACTAGCGGGAGGAACCAAAAACATTCAGTACTTC
V: TRBV11-3; J: TRBJ1-1; D: -; size: -; CDR3: CASSLGRSSGAAFF; DNA: TGTGCCAGCAGCTTAGGACGGTCGTCGGGCGCGGCTTTCTTT
V: TRBV28; J: TRBJ2-6; D: -; size: once; CDR3: CASSQDSSGANVLTF; DNA: TGTGCCAGCAGCCAGGATAGCTCTGGGGCCAACGTCCTGACTTTC
V: TRBV2; J: TRBJ1-1; D: TRBD1; size: -; CDR3: CASRGQGRYTEAFF; DNA: TGTGCCAGCAGGGGACAGGGGCGATACACTGAAGCTTTCTTT
V: TRBV30; J: TRBJ1-1; D: TRBD1; size: -; CDR3: CACRRDSPEAFF; DNA: TGTGCCTGTAGACGGGACAGCCCTGAAGCTTTCTTT
V: TRBV4-3; J: TRBJ2-3; D: TRBD2; size: -; CDR3: CASSPGIAGGTDTQYF; DNA: TGCGCCAGCAGCCCAGGGATAGCGGGGGGCACAGATACGCAGTATTTT
V: TRBV6-6; J: TRBJ2-1; D: TRBD2; size: -; CDR3: CASTRLAGGNEQFF; DNA: TGTGCCAGCACCAGACTAGCGGGAGGCAATGAGCAGTTCTTC
V: TRBV4-1; J: TRBJ1-3; D: TRBD1; size: -; CDR3: CASSQGTGEIDTIYF; DNA: TGCGCCAGCAGCCAAGGAACAGGGGAGATAGACACCATATATTTT
V: TRBV2; J: TRBJ1-4; D: -; size: -; CDR3: CAGGSTGNEKLFF; DNA: TGTGCCGGAGGGTCCACAGGAAATGAAAAACTGTTTTTT
V: TRBV11-2; J: TRBJ1-2; D: -; size: -; CDR3: CASSLSGSNYGYTF; DNA: TGTGCCAGCAGCTTAAGCGGCAGCAACTATGGCTACACCTTC
V: TRBV7-9; J: TRBJ2-7; D: -; size: -; CDR3: CASSLAFGQGGYEQYF; DNA: TGTGCCAGCAGCTTAGCGTTCGGACAGGGAGGGTACGAGCAGTACTTC
V: TRBV6-6; J: TRBJ1-5; D: -; size: -; CDR3: CASSTGNQPQHF; DNA: TGTGCCAGCAGTACAGGGAATCAGCCCCAGCATTTT
V: TRBV7-9; J: TRBJ2-1; D: TRBD2; size: -; CDR3: CASSPGTSGRDEQFF; DNA: TGTGCCAGCAGCCCCGGGACTAGCGGGCGGGATGAGCAGTTCTTC
V: TRBV4-2; J: TRBJ2-3; D: TRBD2; size: -; CDR3: CASSQVTSGVSSTDTQYF; DNA: TGTGCCAGCAGCCAAGTGACTAGCGGGGTGTCTAGCACAGATACGCAGTATTTT
V: TRBV5-8; J: TRBJ1-2; D: -; size: -; CDR3: CASSSKTGYYGYTF; DNA: TGTGCCAGCAGCTCCAAAACAGGGTACTATGGCTACACCTTC
V: TRBV5-1; J: TRBJ2-5; D: -; size: -; CDR3: CASTWSGTQYF; DNA: TGCGCCAGCACTTGGTCTGGTACCCAGTACTTC
V: TRBV9; J: TRBJ2-2; D: -; size: -; CDR3: CASSGNTGNTGELFF; DNA: TGTGCCAGCAGCGGCAACACAGGGAACACCGGGGAGCTGTTTTTT
V: TRBV5-1; J: TRBJ2-7; D: TRBD1; size: -; CDR3: CASSLVYRGPYEQYF; DNA: TGCGCCAGCAGCTTGGTATACAGGGGGCCATACGAGCAGTACTTC
V: TRBV4-1; J: TRBJ1-2; D: -; size: once; CDR3: CASSQIPGSANYGYTF; DNA: TGCGCCAGCAGCCAAATCCCGGGATCCGCTAACTATGGCTACACCTTC